This section outlines one TCR beta chain sequence together with its context. Its antigen is not identified. The germline gives CDR1 SGHAT, CDR2 FQNNGV. J lost 3 bases, V lost 3 bases, and 14 bases had no gene match. The CDR3 extends over 18 amino acids. The sample is drawn from a study of T cells after yellow fever vaccination. Study-wide findings and caveats: Among primary-vaccination clones, most reappeared after the booster, at 96% for CD4 and more than 85% for CD8.

Each CDR3 protein is one row after TCRdb ran MiXCR on the 5' RACE reads. The data hold approximately 450,000 distinct CDR3 sequences, with 15% to 20% observed a single time. The material was PBMCs, obtained before the yellow fever booster vaccination. The J gene is TRBJ2-3, the V gene TRBV11-2; TRBD2 aligns across 8 bases. The sequence derives from a man in his late teens or twenties who received the YFV17D yellow fever vaccine. The CDR3 protein is CASSLGLGLAGGTDTQYF. Here the CDR3 DNA reads TGTGCCAGCAGCTTGGGACTTGGTTTGGCGGGGGGAACAGATACGCAGTATTTT.